The 24 T cell receptor beta chains below were found in one sample sequenced in a study of CD4 T cells in relation to SARS-CoV-2 and coronaviruses. Generated by immunoSEQ multiplex PCR, the TCRdb table keeps only in-frame clones and is missing some. The sample lists just under 65,000 clones, roughly 93% occurring once. Before the COVID-19 pandemic, during about 2011-2019, CD4+ T cells were taken from unexposed donors. Sequenced sample: naive CD4+ T cells from PBMCs. As to subset: naive CD4+ T cells isolated by negative enrichment. Receptors were obtained from a human donor in good health.

This chain connects TRBV9 to TRBJ2-7; tentative D call: TRBD2 (6 bases). This CDR3 contains 15 residues. Per germline, CDR1 SGDLS and CDR2 YYNGEE. Trimming stripped 0 bases from V and 0 bases from J, with 10 bases between. The CDR3 region is CASSVGEGGSYEQYF. In DNA, the CDR3 is TGTGCCAGCAGCGTAGGCGAGGGAGGCTCCTACGAGCAGTACTTC.

The V call is TRBV5-1, the J call TRBJ2-1; the match to TRBD1 covers 10 bases. In germline, CDR1 is SGHRS, CDR2 YFSETQ. The CDR3 totals 12 residues. With V trimmed by 3 bases and J by 9 bases, 0 bases remained unmatched. The CDR3 DNA reads as TGCGCCAGCAGCTGGGACAGGGGTGAGCAGTTCTTC. Translation gives CASSWDRGEQFF.

The chain recombines TRBV5-4 with TRBJ2-6; D ambiguous. Germline CDR1 reads SGHNT; CDR2 reads YYREEE (reference sequence). Trimming took off 1 base at V and 0 bases at J, with 14 bases between the two ends. The CDR3 contains 18 residues. The CDR3 is CASSLSGRRSSGANVLTF. The DNA of the CDR3 is TGTGCCAGCAGCTTGTCCGGTCGGCGAAGCTCTGGGGCCAACGTCCTGACTTTC.

The V gene is TRBV11-1, the J gene TRBJ1-1, with 8 bases aligning to TRBD1. The length of the CDR3 is 16 residues. Germline V lookup: CDR1 SGHAT, CDR2 FQDESV (reference sequence). V lost 4 bases and J lost 1; bases outside the gene matches: 8. CDR3 sequence reads: CASSSDRDRKNTEAFF. The CDR3 bases are TGTGCCAGCAGCTCGGACAGGGACCGCAAGAACACTGAAGCTTTCTTT.

The chain uses TRBV3-1 (or the pseudogene TRBV3-2) and TRBJ1-1, with D possibly matching TRBD1 (5 bases). The CDR3 is made up of 16 amino acids. The ends were cut back, 5 bases at V and 4 bases at J, with 20 bases in the middle. Per the germline V gene, CDR1 is LGHDT and CDR2 is YNNKEL (reference sequence). The CDR3 coding sequence is TGTGCCAGCAGCGCCCAAAACCGGGGCCGAGGCACTGAAGCTTTCTTT. Protein sequence: CASSAQNRGRGTEAFF.

Of note for this clone: This CDR3 is also generated by other DNA sequences in the sample. The chain combines TRBV28 with TRBJ1-4, with 7 bases aligning to TRBD1. The CDR3 totals 16 residues. V dropped 9 bases and J dropped 8; count of bases not matched to a gene: 18. Germline V gene lookup returns CDR1 MDHEN and CDR2 SYDVKM. The CDR3 DNA sequence: TGTGCCAGTAGCCTCCCGCCGACAGGGTTTTACGAAAAACTGTTTTTT. Protein sequence: CASSLPPTGFYEKLFF.

The J gene is TRBJ2-2, the V gene TRBV5-1; 8 bases are a match to TRBD1. Germline-derived CDR1 and CDR2 are SGHRS and YFSETQ. Germline trimming cut 1 base from V and 4 bases from J; bases unmatched to any gene: 3. This CDR3 is built from 15 residues. CDR3 bases: TGCGCCAGCAGCTTGAGCACAGGGGGCACCGGGGAGCTGTTTTTT. Its translation is CASSLSTGGTGELFF.

The J gene is TRBJ2-4, the V gene TRBV5-8; D call uncertain. Germline-derived CDR1 and CDR2 are SGHTS and YDEGEE. The V end was cut by 0 bases, the J end by 0 bases, with 10 bases between. The CDR3 runs 16 residues. The CDR3 spells CASSLGLALAKNIQYF. The CDR3 DNA sequence: TGTGCCAGCAGCTTGGGACTTGCTCTAGCCAAAAACATTCAGTACTTC.

This chain links TRBV6-6 with TRBJ2-1; no reliable D call. The CDR3 runs 16 residues. The V end was cut by 0 bases, the J end by 6 bases, with 15 bases between. Germline CDR1 and CDR2: MNHNY and SVGAGI (reference sequence). This CDR3 reads CASSYSVREGSNEQFF. For the CDR3, the DNA is TGTGCCAGCAGTTACTCGGTGCGAGAAGGATCCAATGAGCAGTTCTTC.

The rearrangement links TRBV29-1 to TRBJ2-7; D is perhaps TRBD1 (5 bases). Germline V gene sequence: CDR1 SQVTM, CDR2 ANQGSEA. V lost 2 bases and J 0 bases, leaving 14 bases between the germline ends. CDR3 length: 15 amino acids. CDR3 residues: CSVERWGLSSYEQYF. CDR3 DNA: TGCAGCGTTGAAAGATGGGGCCTGAGCTCCTACGAGCAGTACTTC.

The V and J genes are TRBV3-1 (or the pseudogene TRBV3-2) and TRBJ1-5; D is possibly TRBD1 (5 bases). Germline V gene lookup returns CDR1 LGHDT and CDR2 YNNKEL (reference sequence). The CDR3 is 15 amino acids. V lost 0 bases and J 1 base, leaving 7 bases between the germline ends. In DNA, the CDR3 is TGTGCCAGCAGCCAAGATCAGGGCAGCAATCAGCCCCAGCATTTT. Translation: CASSQDQGSNQPQHF.

The J gene is TRBJ1-2, the V gene TRBV6-1; 7 nucleotides align to TRBD1. CDR1 is MNHNS, CDR2 SASEGT, per germline. The CDR3 contains 18 residues. The ends lost 2 bases at V and 1 base at J; junction bases unmatched: 13. This CDR3 is CASSEPDRVGIINYGYTF. The CDR3 DNA follows: TGTGCCAGCAGTGAACCCGACAGGGTGGGGATAATTAACTATGGCTACACCTTC.

J is TRBJ1-4 and V is TRBV4-1; TRBD1 matches at 7 bases. Germline V CDR1 and CDR2: MGHRA, YSYEKL. The CDR3 totals 15 residues. J lost 9 bases, V lost 1 base, and 8 bases had no gene match. CDR3 in DNA: TGCGCCAGCAGCCAAGGAGGGGGACAGTCGAAAAAACTGTTTTTT. It translates to CASSQGGGQSKKLFF.

The chain uses TRBV9 and TRBJ2-7; D unclear. CDR1 is SGDLS, CDR2 YYNGEE, per germline. Trimming cost V 6 bases and J 5 bases, with 12 bases left between them. The CDR3 has 12 amino acids. In DNA, the CDR3 is TGTGCCAGCACCCCTCCTCCGGACGAGCAGTACTTC. As protein: CASTPPPDEQYF.

This clone was detected once. V is TRBV28 and J is TRBJ2-3, with D possibly TRBD1 on 6 matching bases. Trimming left V 3 bases short and J 2 bases short, with 12 bases between. Germline lookup yields CDR1 MDHEN and CDR2 SYDVKM. This CDR3 has 15 amino acids. The DNA of the CDR3 is TGTGCCAGCAGTTTGACAGGCGCCGCCACAGATACGCAGTATTTT. This codes for CASSLTGAATDTQYF.

V gene TRBV9 combines with J gene TRBJ2-5; D call uncertain. Germline lookup yields CDR1 SGDLS and CDR2 YYNGEE. The CDR3 consists of 11 residues. Trimming removed 6 bases from V and 7 bases from J, with 10 bases in between. Written as DNA, the CDR3 is TGTGCCAGCAAAAAGGAGTGGACCCAGTACTTC. Protein sequence: CASKKEWTQYF.

The chain links TRBV2 to TRBJ2-5; 7 bases fit TRBD1. The V segment lost 7 bases and the J segment 4 bases; nucleotides outside the gene matches: 9. The CDR3 extends over 14 amino acids. Germline-derived CDR1 and CDR2 are SNHLY and FYNNEI. Here the CDR3 reads CASTVQGVIETQYF. The CDR3 nucleotides read TGTGCCAGCACAGTTCAGGGGGTGATAGAGACCCAGTACTTC.

This rearrangement joins TRBV3-1 (or the pseudogene TRBV3-2) to TRBJ2-5; weak D call: TRBD1 (5 bases). This CDR3 contains 14 residues. Per the germline V gene, CDR1 is LGHDT and CDR2 is YNNKEL (reference sequence). With 4 bases removed from V and 2 bases from J, the gap between germline ends came to 11 bases. The CDR3 is CASSLQGAQETQYF. The DNA of the CDR3 is TGTGCCAGCAGCCTTCAAGGGGCTCAAGAGACCCAGTACTTC.

In this sample, this clone turned up once. The chain employs TRBV6-2 or TRBV6-3 and TRBJ2-7, with D hard to call. The V end lost 0 bases, the J end lost 3 bases, and 9 bases lay between the germline ends. Germline V lookup: CDR1 MNHEY, CDR2 SVGEGT. This CDR3 has 14 amino acids. This chain's CDR3 is CASSYSLRYYEQYF. The DNA for the CDR3 is TGTGCCAGCAGTTACTCGCTGCGGTACTACGAGCAGTACTTC.

This clone was observed a single time. The rearrangement uses TRBV29-1 and TRBJ2-3; D ambiguous. Trimming removed 3 bases from V and 2 bases from J, with 6 bases in between. Germline V gene sequence: CDR1 SQVTM, CDR2 ANQGSEA. The CDR3 is 12 residues long. For the CDR3, the DNA is TGCAGCGTTGACCGGTCCACAGATACGCAGTATTTT. Protein sequence: CSVDRSTDTQYF.

This sequence joins TRBV7-6 and TRBJ1-1, with D uncertain. Trimming removed 3 bases from V and 6 bases from J, with 17 bases in between. The CDR3 consists of 15 residues. Germline lookup yields CDR1 SGHVS and CDR2 FNYEAQ. This CDR3 is CASSFSAGRRAEAFF. CDR3 sequence (DNA): TGTGCCAGCAGCTTCAGCGCGGGCAGGCGCGCTGAAGCTTTCTTT.

This clone showed up just once. At one boundary the junction diverges from the germline segment, which might be a read error. V usage is TRBV15 and J usage is TRBJ1-6, with 7 bases that match TRBD1. Germline CDR1 reads LNHNV; CDR2 reads YYDKDF (reference sequence). CDR3 length equals 13 residues. CDR3 sequence reads: CATSRDLGSGGDF. CDR3 bases: TGTGCCACCAGCAGAGATCTGGGGTCAGGGGGAGACTTT. The variable domain in full, completed from reference TRBV15 and TRBJ1-6, reads DAMVIQNPRYQVTQFGKPVTLSCSQTLNHNVMYWYQQKSSQAPKLLFHYYDKDFNNEADTPDNFQSRRPNTSFCFLDIRSPGLGDTAMYLCATSRDLGSGGDFGNGTRLTVT.

The chain employs TRBV28 and TRBJ2-1; 11 bases fit TRBD1. The V segment lost 6 bases and the J segment 7 bases; nucleotides outside the gene matches: 8. The CDR3 sequence is 15 residues long. From germline, CDR1 is MDHEN and CDR2 SYDVKM. The CDR3 here is CASRLRTGGGNEQFF. The CDR3 DNA reads as TGTGCCAGCAGGTTAAGGACAGGGGGCGGGAATGAGCAGTTCTTC.

The chain uses TRBV5-1 and TRBJ2-5, with a weak D call TRBD1 (5 bases). The CDR3 loop spans 13 amino acids. Per germline, CDR1 SGHRS and CDR2 YFSETQ. V was cut by 4 bases and J by 5 bases, with 12 bases left in between. The CDR3 loop reads CASSLRGRETQYF. CDR3 DNA sequence: TGCGCCAGCAGCCTAAGGGGCCGGGAGACCCAGTACTTC. The variable domain in full, with the rest retrieved from reference TRBV5-1 and TRBJ2-5, is KAGVTQTPRYLIKTRGQQVTLSCSPISGHRSVSWYQQTPGQGLQFLFEYFSETQRNKGNFPGRFSGRQFSNSRSEMNVSTLELGDSALYLCASSLRGRETQYFGPGTRLLVL.